What follows describes a single T cell receptor beta chain. Assay: immunoSEQ multiplex PCR; the TCRdb copy retains only in-frame clones and omits some. The sample shows 260,000 or so clones, around four fifths of them seen only once. Participants in the exposed group had met a COVID-19 case in the 2 weeks before joining the study. The entry originates in a study of blood T cell repertoires in COVID-19. Germline V lookup: CDR1 KGHSH, CDR2 LQKENI. Trimming removed 5 bases at V and 1 base at J, with 15 bases between. The length of the CDR3 is 16 residues. The TCR was taken from a woman in her 40s who had been exposed to COVID-19. The J gene is TRBJ1-5, the V gene TRBV18; D is unclear. The sample comprised PBMCs or T cells enriched from blood (not recorded which). The CDR3 nucleotides are TGTGCCAGCTCAAGCGGGAAGGGTGGAAGCAATCAGCCCCAGCATTTT. Translating gives CASSSGKGGSNQPQHF.